The TCR beta chain described here comes from a study of shared clonotypes between healthy human individuals. Germline V CDR1 and CDR2: MGHDK, SYGVNS. The ends were cut back, 1 base at V and 0 bases at J, with 6 bases in the middle. The CDR3 covers 14 residues. Some clones are missing from TCRdb's copy, which holds only in-frame ones; the method was immunoSEQ multiplex PCR. The data contain 2.3 million or so clones, more than 80% of them singletons. The receptor was derived from a man between 18 and 29 years old in good health. Some clones in this sample may be carry-over from other donors' samples. Sequencing was done on a sample of naive CD4+ T cells from PBMCs. Sample subset: CD45RA+ positively selected. V gene TRBV25-1 combines with J gene TRBJ1-1, with D possibly matching TRBD1 (5 bases). The CDR3 nucleotides read TGTGCCAGCAGTGAATGGGGGGTGAACACTGAAGCTTTCTTT. It is translated as CASSEWGVNTEAFF. Full variable domain (missing parts from reference TRBV25-1 and TRBJ1-1): EADIYQTPRYLVIGTGKKITLECSQTMGHDKMYWYQQDPGMELHLIHYSYGVNSTEKGDLSSESTVSRIRTEHFPLTLESARPSHTSQYLCASSEWGVNTEAFFGQGTRLTVV.